Sequencing of this T cell receptor beta chain was carried out in a study of control samples from healthy donors and cancer patients. Per germline, CDR1 SGHDT and CDR2 YYEEEE. Trimming took 4 bases from V and 8 from J, leaving 22 bases between them. The CDR3 has 16 amino acids. Only in-frame clones appear in the TCRdb table, and some are missing; sequencing was by immunoSEQ multiplex PCR. This table holds 80,000 to 100,000 clones, around 90% found once. This receptor was identified in a man aged 30-40 years in good health. This chain connects TRBV5-6 to TRBJ2-1, with TRBD2 as a possible D gene (5 bases). Sample: blood. The CDR3 coding sequence is TGTGCCAGCAGCATCAAAGCACTAGAGGGTTTCCATGAGCAGTTCTTC. This gives the protein CASSIKALEGFHEQFF.